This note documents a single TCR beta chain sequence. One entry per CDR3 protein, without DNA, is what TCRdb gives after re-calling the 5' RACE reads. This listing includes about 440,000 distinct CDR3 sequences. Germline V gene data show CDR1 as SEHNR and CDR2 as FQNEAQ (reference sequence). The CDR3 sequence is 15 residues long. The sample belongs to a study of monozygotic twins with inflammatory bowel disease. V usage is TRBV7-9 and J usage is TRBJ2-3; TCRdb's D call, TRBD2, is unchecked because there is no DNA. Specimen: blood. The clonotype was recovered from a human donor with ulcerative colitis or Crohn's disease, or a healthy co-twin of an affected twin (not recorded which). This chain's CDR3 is CASSLEGRSTDTQYF.